This TCR beta chain is from a study of cytomegalovirus exposure and HLA in healthy donors. Notes on the study in general: The listing of roughly 160 TCR beta chains classed them as cytomegalovirus-associated.

PCR amplification relied on 60 Vbeta primers (plus 13 Jbeta primers). Data came from immunoSEQ multiplex PCR; TCRdb stores just in-frame clones and leaves some out. The sample holds fewer than 200,000 clones; 80% to 90% are singletons and the top ten take about 1.7%. V gave up 6 bases and J gave up 2 bases, with 14 bases separating them. The CDR3 extends over 14 amino acids. Germline CDR1 is MDHEN and CDR2 is SYDVKM. As to this clone: Its antigen is not known.

The source is a man aged 35 to 55 in good health and CMV-seropositive. The chain employs TRBV28 and TRBJ2-7; D not certain. Input material: PBMCs. CDR3 sequence (DNA): TGTGCCAGCAGGGGCGATCTACACACCTACGAGCAGTACTTC. Its translation: CASRGDLHTYEQYF.